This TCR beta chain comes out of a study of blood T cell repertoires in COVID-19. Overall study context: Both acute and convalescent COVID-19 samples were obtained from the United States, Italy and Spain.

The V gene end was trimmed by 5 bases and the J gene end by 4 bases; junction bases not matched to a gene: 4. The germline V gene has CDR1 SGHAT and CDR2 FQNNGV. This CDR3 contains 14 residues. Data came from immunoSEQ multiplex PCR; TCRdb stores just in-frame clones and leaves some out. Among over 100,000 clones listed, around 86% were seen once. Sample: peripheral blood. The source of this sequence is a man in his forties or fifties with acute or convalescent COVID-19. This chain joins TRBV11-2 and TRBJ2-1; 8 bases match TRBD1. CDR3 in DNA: TGTGCCAGCAGCCAGGGGACAGGTTACAATGAGCAGTTCTTC. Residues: CASSQGTGYNEQFF.